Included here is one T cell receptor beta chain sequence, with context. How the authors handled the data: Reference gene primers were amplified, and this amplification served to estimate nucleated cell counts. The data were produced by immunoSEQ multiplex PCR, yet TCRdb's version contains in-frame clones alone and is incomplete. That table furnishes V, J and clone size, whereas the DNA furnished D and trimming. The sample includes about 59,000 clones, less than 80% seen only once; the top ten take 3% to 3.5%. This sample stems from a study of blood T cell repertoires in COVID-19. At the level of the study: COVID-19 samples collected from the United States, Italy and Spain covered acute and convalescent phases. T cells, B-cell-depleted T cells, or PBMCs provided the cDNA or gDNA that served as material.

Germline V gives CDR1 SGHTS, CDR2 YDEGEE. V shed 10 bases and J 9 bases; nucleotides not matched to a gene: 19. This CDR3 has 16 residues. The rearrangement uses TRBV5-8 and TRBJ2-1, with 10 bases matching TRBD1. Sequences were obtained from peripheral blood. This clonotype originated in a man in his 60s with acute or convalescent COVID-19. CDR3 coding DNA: TGTGCCCCATCGAGGGGGACAGGGGTGATCTATAGTGAGCAGTTCTTC. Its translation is CAPSRGTGVIYSEQFF. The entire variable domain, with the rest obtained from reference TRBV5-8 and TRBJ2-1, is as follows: EAGVTQSPTHLIKTRGQQATLRCSPISGHTSVYWYQQALGLGLQFLLWYDEGEERNRGNFPPRFSGRQFPNYSSELNVNALELEDSALYLCAPSRGTGVIYSEQFFGPGTRLTVL.